This is a list of T cell receptor beta chains from one sample in a study of T cells after posttransplantation cyclophosphamide. Method: immunoSEQ multiplex PCR; TCRdb's copy keeps in-frame clones and lacks some. The sample comprises 20,000 or so clones, around 87% of which are singletons, and about 2% rests with the top ten. The sequences come from PBMCs, collected roughly 49 weeks after allogeneic stem cell transplant with calcineurin inhibitor and methotrexate. The source is a female patient younger than 45 who received an allogeneic stem cell transplant from an unrelated donor, was CMV-positive, and had acute and chronic GVHD. Part of the T cells may come from the graft donor. CDR3s include the opening cysteine and the closing phenylalanine or tryptophan. A D gene is named only where the DNA matches it firmly. Clone sizes are given selectively: once, few, many, or a class where the clone is expanded.

TRBV19	16	NA	TRBD2	TRBJ2-7	CASSLGGSASSYEQYF	TGTGCCAGTAGTTTGGGCGGGAGTGCTAGCTCCTACGAGCAGTACTTC
TRBV2	13	few	NA	TRBJ2-5	CASRRDSRETQYF	TGTGCCAGCAGGCGGGACTCCCGGGAGACCCAGTACTTC
TRBV6-1	18	NA	TRBD1	TRBJ2-2	CASSEEETGWTNTGELFF	TGTGCCAGCAGTGAAGAGGAGACAGGGTGGACGAACACCGGGGAGCTGTTTTTT
TRBV5-4	13	few	NA	TRBJ1-2	CASSLGATYGYTF	TGTGCCAGCAGCTTGGGGGCTACCTATGGCTACACCTTC
TRBV9	15	NA	NA	TRBJ2-2	CASSPRTANTGELFF	TGTGCCAGCAGCCCCCGGACAGCGAACACCGGGGAGCTGTTTTTT
TRBV2	15	NA	NA	TRBJ2-7	CASGREVLDSYEQYF	TGTGCCAGCGGAAGGGAGGTCCTAGACTCCTACGAGCAGTACTTC
TRBV5-1	17	NA	TRBD2	TRBJ2-1	CASSHLQPSGGNNEQFF	TGCGCCAGCAGCCATTTACAACCTAGCGGGGGTAACAATGAGCAGTTCTTC
TRBV19	14	NA	NA	TRBJ2-7	CASSTLADTYEQYF	TGTGCCAGTAGTACCTTAGCGGACACCTACGAGCAGTACTTC
TRBV6-1	13	once	NA	TRBJ1-1	CAIRRGSNTEAFF	TGTGCCATAAGAAGGGGGTCCAACACTGAAGCTTTCTTT
TRBV5-1	14	few	TRBD1	TRBJ1-1	CASSFGTGRTEAFF	TGCGCCAGCAGCTTCGGGACAGGGAGGACTGAAGCTTTCTTT
TRBV5-1	12	NA	NA	TRBJ2-5	CASSSSQETQYF	TGCGCCAGCAGCTCATCACAAGAGACCCAGTACTTC
TRBV30	12	NA	NA	TRBJ2-5	CAWRLAQETQYF	TGTGCCTGGAGGCTAGCGCAAGAGACCCAGTACTTC
TRBV30	13	NA	NA	TRBJ1-5	CAWSGGVSQPQHF	TGTGCCTGGAGTGGGGGGGTTAGTCAGCCCCAGCATTTT
TRBV30	15	NA	NA	TRBJ2-4	CAWSAGTLSGNIQYF	TGTGCCTGGAGTGCGGGGACTCTGAGTGGGAACATTCAGTACTTC
TRBV5-1	16	NA	NA	TRBJ2-1	CASSLAGSFSSDEQFF	TGCGCCAGCAGCTTGGCCGGGAGTTTCAGTTCCGATGAGCAGTTCTTC
TRBV9	16	NA	TRBD1	TRBJ1-2	CASSVGSTGDYYGYTF	TGTGCCAGCAGCGTAGGGTCGACAGGGGACTACTATGGCTACACCTTC
TRBV5-1	15	NA	NA	TRBJ2-3	CASSLESGRKDTQYF	TGCGCCAGCAGCTTGGAATCCGGGAGAAAAGATACGCAGTATTTT
TRBV19	14	NA	NA	TRBJ1-6	CASSSSGDSAPLHF	TGTGCCAGTAGTAGCTCAGGGGATAGCGCACCCCTCCACTTT
TRBV5-4	14	NA	NA	TRBJ1-6	CASSSQGTNSPLHF	TGTGCCAGCAGCTCCCAGGGGACTAATTCACCCCTCCACTTT
TRBV5-4	15	NA	NA	TRBJ1-4	CASSLTVATNEKLFF	TGTGCCAGCAGCTTGACGGTTGCAACTAATGAAAAACTGTTTTTT
TRBV7-8	14	NA	NA	TRBJ2-3	CASSLVPLRDTQYF	TGTGCCAGCAGCTTAGTGCCTCTTAGAGATACGCAGTATTTT
TRBV9	15	NA	NA	TRBJ1-3	CASSVARGSGNTIYF	TGTGCCAGCAGCGTAGCTCGGGGATCTGGAAACACCATATATTTT
TRBV5-1	17	NA	NA	TRBJ1-3	CASSLDRLTVYGNTIYF	TGCGCCAGCAGCTTGGACCGGTTGACAGTTTATGGAAACACCATATATTTT
TRBV19	16	NA	TRBD1	TRBJ1-5	CASSDRGISGNQPQHF	TGTGCCAGTAGTGACAGGGGAATTTCGGGCAATCAGCCCCAGCATTTT
TRBV10-2	14	NA	NA	TRBJ1-5	CASSGGSRNQPQHF	TGCGCCAGCAGTGGAGGCAGTCGCAATCAGCCCCAGCATTTT